The T cell receptor (beta chain) described here comes from a study of OX40 agonist ivuxolimab in advanced cancers. About the research overall: Ivuxolimab, an antibody acting as an agonist of OX40 (CD134), was used to treat patients. Study-level points and caveats: Clonal expansion from baseline to week 6 occurred in both CD4+ and CD8+ T cells. Averaged across samples, CD8+ T cells carried more expanded clones than CD4+ did.

The repertoire was sequenced with immunoSEQ multiplex PCR; TCRdb's copy has only in-frame clones and lacks some. This sample yields tens of thousands of clones, of which roughly three quarters are seen a single time; less than 5.5% belongs to the top ten. Blood got drawn at baseline, again on cycle 4 day 1, and then on cycle 7 day 1. In the case of this clone: As yet, its antigen is unknown.

V lost 8 bases and J lost 2; bases outside the gene matches: 7. The CDR3 is 15 amino acids. Germline V CDR1 and CDR2: MNHNS, SASEGT. The J gene is TRBJ1-4, the V gene TRBV6-1; 8 positions match TRBD1. This clonotype was obtained from an adult with an advanced solid tumor such as melanoma, head and neck, liver or kidney cancer. The sequences come from CD4+ or CD8+ T cells sorted from blood, collected in a trial of the OX40 agonist ivuxolimab. The CDR3 DNA follows: TGTGCCAGCTATCCACGACAGGGGACTAATGAAAAACTGTTTTTT. Translating it yields CASYPRQGTNEKLFF.